These 2 T cell receptor beta chains came from one sample sequenced in a study of technical replicates of blood from a handful of donors. Produced via immunoSEQ multiplex PCR; TCRdb's table is partial and in-frame only. Of around 80,000 clones listed, roughly 94% are singletons. The sample consisted of T cells isolated from PBMCs. The receptors originated from a human donor in good health.

The gene calls are TRBV7-8 and TRBJ2-7; 8 bases align to TRBD2. The CDR3 is 15 residues long. V was clipped by 2 bases and J by 6 bases; unmatched bases: 9. Germline V gene lookup returns CDR1 SGHVS and CDR2 FQNEAQ. This chain's CDR3 is CASSLLAGRAGEQYF. CDR3 coding DNA: TGTGCCAGCAGCTTATTAGCCGGGAGGGCCGGCGAGCAGTACTTC.

The J gene is TRBJ1-4, the V gene TRBV27; D is undetermined. The CDR3 loop spans 14 amino acids. Germline lookup yields CDR1 MNHEY and CDR2 SMNVEV (reference sequence). Trimming took off 3 bases at V and 6 bases at J, with 11 bases between the two ends. The CDR3 region has the DNA TGTGCCAGCAGTTTTAGCGGGCTTTATGAAAAACTGTTTTTT. Translation gives CASSFSGLYEKLFF.